This TCR beta chain comes out of a study of blood T cell repertoires in COVID-19. Study overall: Samples representing acute and convalescent COVID-19 were sourced from the United States, Italy and Spain.

Only in-frame clones appear in the TCRdb table, and some are missing; sequencing was by immunoSEQ multiplex PCR. The repertoire holds 10,000 to 15,000 clones, with roughly three quarters as singletons. Sequencing was carried out using peripheral blood. The source of this sequence is a human donor in a cohort sampled during active COVID-19.

The CDR3 region is CASSEARLGRYGYTF. CDR3 nucleotide sequence: TGTGCCAGCAGTGAAGCCCGACTGGGTCGCTATGGCTACACCTTC. J is TRBJ1-2 and V is TRBV6-1; no clear D. The CDR3 is made up of 15 amino acids. Trimming removed 0 bases at V and 4 bases at J, with 12 bases between. CDR1 is MNHNS and CDR2 is SASEGT in the germline V gene.